Shown below are 26 T cell receptor beta chains from a single sample sequenced in a study of regulatory T cells in long-lasting Graves disease (dated by TCRdb to 2020 to 2022). To prepare the library, multiplex PCR was applied. Sequencing relied on an Illumina HiSeq 4000. CDR3 regions were amplified by Arm-PCR with iRepertoire HTBI primers to construct TCR beta libraries. The public sequencing data were trimmed at Q25 with fastp and processed into clonotypes with MiXCR by TCRdb, which kept only in-frame beta chains. Duplicate CDR3 protein sequences are folded into a single record with the most common DNA and genes. Across this sample there are 400,000 to 500,000 distinct CDR3 sequences, with approximately 15% seen only once. Together, the top ten hold approximately 19% of the sample. According to the study, the label for this sample's time point signals: newly diagnosed GD, antithyroid drugs for less than 3 months. For both TCR sequencing and RNA sequencing, RNA was extracted from PBMCs in TRIzol.

A further study also used this sample, focusing on T cells in Graves' hyperthyroidism and ophthalmopathy.

The input for sequencing was peripheral blood mononuclear cells (PBMCs), taken at new diagnosis, from a patient treated with antithyroid drugs. Source of these receptors: a woman aged 50 to 60 with Graves disease. Donor details come from another sample of the same person, matched by shared clones.

This clonotype has at least ten counts. The chain couples TRBV18 to TRBJ2-7, with TRBD2 identical over 9 bases. This CDR3 spans 15 amino acids. Unmatched junction bases numbered 8, after V lost 6 bases and J lost 2 bases. Per the germline V gene, CDR1 is KGHSH and CDR2 is LQKENI. CDR3 sequence: CASSLTGTSTYEQYF. DNA of the CDR3: TGTGCCAGCTCTCTAACCGGGACTAGCACCTACGAGCAGTACTTC.

This clonotype was observed many times. This chain uses TRBV2 with TRBJ2-3; D is ambiguous. With 7 bases removed from V and 0 bases from J, the gap between germline ends came to 14 bases. There are 15 residues in the CDR3. Germline CDR1 SNHLY, CDR2 FYNNEI. Here the CDR3 reads CASTLHATSTDTQYF. CDR3 coding DNA: TGTGCCAGCACCCTCCACGCGACTAGCACAGATACGCAGTATTTT.

In its sample, this clonotype was seen a few times. The J gene is TRBJ2-5, the V gene TRBV3-1, with 9 bases lining up with TRBD1. The germline V gene encodes CDR1 LGHDT and CDR2 YNNKEL (reference sequence). After removal of 3 bases from V and 5 bases from J, the junction contained 4 bases not matched to a gene. The CDR3 has 14 amino acids. This CDR3 is CASSHYRGQETQYF. The CDR3 coding sequence is TGTGCCAGCAGCCATTACAGGGGGCAGGAGACCCAGTACTTC.

The genes are TRBV25-1 and TRBJ2-1; possible D gene TRBD2, 6 bases. V was cut by 4 bases and J by 0 bases, with 10 bases left in between. This CDR3 region has 15 residues. Germline assignment: CDR1 MGHDK and CDR2 SYGVNS. The CDR3 loop is CASSAWGDSYNEQFF. Here the CDR3 DNA reads TGTGCCAGCAGTGCGTGGGGGGACTCCTACAATGAGCAGTTCTTC.

This clonotype was found many times. The chain recombines TRBV6-2 or TRBV6-3 with TRBJ2-1; 14 bases are a match to TRBD2. Germline V gene data show CDR1 as MNHEY and CDR2 as SVGEGT. V lost 0 bases to trimming and J lost 7 bases; unmatched junction nucleotides: 2. The CDR3 extends over 16 amino acids. The CDR3 here is CASSYSRTSGRNEQFF. The CDR3 nucleotides read TGTGCCAGCAGTTACTCAAGGACTAGCGGGAGGAATGAGCAGTTCTTC.

This clonotype appeared a few times. The chain uses TRBV20-1 and TRBJ2-5, with D maybe TRBD1 (5 bases). The CDR3 spans 17 residues. Trimming took off 3 bases at V and 3 bases at J, with 23 bases between the two ends. CDR1 is DFQATT and CDR2 is SNEGSKA in the germline V gene (reference sequence). The CDR3 DNA follows: TGCAGTGCTAGTTATATAGACAGCTCTAGGCCTAAAGAGACCCAGTACTTC. Translated, it gives CSASYIDSSRPKETQYF.

This clonotype has a count of ten or more. This chain connects TRBV20-1 to TRBJ1-1; tentatively, D is TRBD1 (6 bases). The CDR3 length is 15 residues. The germline CDR1 and CDR2 sequences are DFQATT and SNEGSKA (reference sequence). V was pared by 0 bases and J by 5 bases, with 16 bases between. CDR3 sequence: CSARDDGGGRTEAFF. Here the CDR3 DNA reads TGCAGTGCTAGAGATGATGGGGGGGGCAGGACTGAAGCTTTCTTT.

Worth noting for this clonotype: The junction departs from germline at one end; a sequencing error may be responsible. The chain is built from TRBV7-9 and TRBJ2-7; no clear D gene. CDR1 SEHNR and CDR2 FQNEAQ come from the germline V gene (reference sequence). The CDR3 covers 14 residues. This chain's CDR3 is CTSSLMDQSYEQYF. CDR3 in DNA: TGTACCAGCAGCTTAATGGACCAATCCTACGAGCAGTACTTC.

This clonotype has more than one count but fewer than ten. The CDR3 loop is CASSFTGIDQPQHF. For the CDR3, the DNA is TGTGCCAGCAGTTTCACAGGGATTGATCAGCCCCAGCATTTT. The chain carries TRBV7-9 and TRBJ1-5, with D perhaps TRBD1 (6 bases). From germline, CDR1 is SEHNR and CDR2 FQNEAQ (reference sequence). V was trimmed by 6 bases and J by 5 bases, leaving 14 bases between them. The CDR3 sequence is 14 residues long.

This clonotype has a handful of counts. The chain has TRBV24-1 and TRBJ2-1; 9 positions match TRBD1. CDR1 is KGHDR, CDR2 SFDVKD, per germline. V lost 3 bases, J lost 8 bases, and 10 bases stayed unmatched. This CDR3 is built from 16 residues. The CDR3 loop is CATSDPTGQGVDEQFF. The DNA of the CDR3 is TGTGCCACCAGTGATCCTACGGGACAGGGCGTCGATGAGCAGTTCTTC.

This clonotype has a handful of counts. The rearrangement joins TRBV3-1 to TRBJ2-6; D is uncertain. V shed 6 bases and J shed 2 bases, with 11 bases lying between them. Germline CDR1 is LGHDT and CDR2 is YNNKEL (reference sequence). This CDR3 is built from 15 residues. CDR3 region: CASRLGRTGANVLTF. The DNA for the CDR3 is TGTGCCAGCAGGCTGGGAAGAACTGGGGCCAACGTCCTGACTTTC.

Points on this clonotype: This sequence may be a read error, since a much larger clone differs from it by one base. V and J are TRBV14 and TRBJ1-1, with 8 nucleotides matching TRBD1. The CDR3 loop spans 15 amino acids. Germline CDR1 SGHDN, CDR2 FVKESK. V lost 5 bases, J lost 1 base, and 6 bases stayed unmatched. The CDR3 DNA follows: TGTGCCAGCAGCTTCAGGACAGGGACGAACACTGAAGCTTTCTTT. It codes for CASSFRTGTNTEAFF.

Many counts were recorded for this clonotype. The chain couples TRBV28 to TRBJ1-5; D may be TRBD1 (5 bases). The ends were cut back, 4 bases at V and 0 bases at J, with 13 bases in the middle. The CDR3 is 16 amino acids. Germline CDR1 MDHEN, CDR2 SYDVKM. The CDR3 region has the DNA TGTGCCAGCAGTTCCGCGGGGGGGTATAGCAATCAGCCCCAGCATTTT. Translation: CASSSAGGYSNQPQHF.

The table lists this clonotype with many counts. The chain employs TRBV27 and TRBJ1-5; D is ambiguous. CDR3 size: 17 residues. Between the trimmed V and J ends, which lost 3 bases and 2 bases, there was a span of 17 bases. The germline V gene has CDR1 MNHEY and CDR2 SMNVEV (reference sequence). The CDR3 is CASSFFPGESGNQPQHF. The CDR3 region has the DNA TGTGCCAGCAGTTTTTTTCCCGGGGAGTCAGGCAATCAGCCCCAGCATTTT.

This clonotype came up many times. The chain recombines TRBV12-3 or TRBV12-4 with TRBJ2-1; tentatively, D is TRBD1 (6 bases). This CDR3 is 15 amino acids long. Between the trimmed V and J ends, which lost 6 bases and 3 bases, there was a span of 15 bases. In nucleotides, the CDR3 is TGTGCCAGCAGCTCCCTTCGGACAGACTACAATGAGCAGTTCTTC. It encodes CASSSLRTDYNEQFF.

This clonotype was observed many times. J is TRBJ2-5 and V is TRBV20-1; D possibly corresponds to TRBD1 (6 bases). This CDR3 has 13 amino acids. Germline values: CDR1 DFQATT, CDR2 SNEGSKA (reference sequence). The ends were cut back, 7 bases at V and 2 bases at J, with 14 bases in the middle. The CDR3 bases are TGCAGTGTTTTGACAGGTCCACAAGAGACCCAGTACTTC. Residues: CSVLTGPQETQYF.

V usage is TRBV5-6 and J usage is TRBJ1-1, with 8 bases matching TRBD1. The J segment lost 3 bases and the V segment lost 4 bases, leaving 11 bases of the junction unmatched. The CDR3 contains 16 residues. Germline values: CDR1 SGHDT, CDR2 YYEEEE. The DNA for the CDR3 is TGTGCCAGCAGCCCCGGGACAGGCCCCGGGGACACTGAAGCTTTCTTT. Translated: CASSPGTGPGDTEAFF.

This clonotype was detected ten times or more. CDR3 sequence: CASSLLQGNEQFF. Written as DNA, the CDR3 is TGTGCCAGCAGCTTACTACAGGGCAATGAGCAGTTCTTC. V gene TRBV7-8 combines with J gene TRBJ2-1, with D perhaps matching TRBD1 (6 bases). Between the trimmed V and J ends, which lost 2 bases and 6 bases, there was a span of 8 bases. Germline loops: CDR1 SGHVS, CDR2 FQNEAQ. The CDR3 spans 13 residues. Combining the CDR3 with reference TRBV7-8 and TRBJ2-1 gives the whole variable domain GAGVSQSPRYKVAKRGQDVALRCDPISGHVSLFWYQQALGQGPEFLTYFQNEAQLDKSGLPSDRFFAERPEGSVSTLKIQRTQQEDSAVYLCASSLLQGNEQFFGPGTRLTVL.

In this sample, this clonotype turned up many times. The rearrangement uses TRBV19 and TRBJ2-7; D could derive from TRBD1 or TRBD2 (5 bases each). Germline CDR1 and CDR2: LNHDA and SQIVND (reference sequence). V was cut by 5 bases and J by 3 bases, with 20 bases left in between. The CDR3 totals 16 residues. Here the CDR3 reads CASSLNALGRFYEQYF. The CDR3 DNA reads as TGTGCCAGTAGTCTCAACGCCCTGGGACGCTTCTACGAGCAGTACTTC.

This clonotype was observed at least ten times. This CDR3 reads CASSRTSLAGGPENEQFF. CDR3 sequence (DNA): TGCGCCAGCAGCCGCACATCTCTAGCGGGAGGGCCGGAGAATGAGCAGTTCTTC. V is TRBV5-1 and J is TRBJ2-1, with 12 bases identical to TRBD2. CDR1 SGHRS and CDR2 YFSETQ come from the germline V gene. The CDR3 consists of 18 residues. V lost 4 bases to trimming and J lost 7 bases; unmatched junction nucleotides: 15.

This chain joins TRBV6-5 and TRBJ2-6, with D unresolved. Trimming shortened V by 2 bases and J by 2 bases, and 16 bases separated the two germline ends. The CDR3 is 18 residues long. CDR1 and CDR2 (germline): MNHEY, SVGAGI. The CDR3 sequence is CASSYALARSAGANVLTF. The CDR3 DNA follows: TGTGCCAGCAGTTACGCCCTGGCCAGGTCAGCTGGGGCCAACGTCCTGACTTTC.

The sample holds a few counts of this clonotype. Relative to the germline gene, one junction end is altered; a read error may explain this. The V gene is TRBV2, the J gene TRBJ2-7; 7 nucleotides align to TRBD2. The CDR3 extends over 15 amino acids. Germline CDR1 is SNHLY and CDR2 is FYNNEI. The CDR3 bases are TGTGCCAGTAGCAGGCGGGGGACTTCCGGCGAAAAGCATTACTTC. This translates into CASSRRGTSGEKHYF.

The chain carries TRBV19 and TRBJ2-5, with a weak D call TRBD1 (6 bases). Germline values: CDR1 LNHDA, CDR2 SQIVND (reference sequence). The ends were cut back, 10 bases at V and 5 bases at J, with 14 bases in the middle. The CDR3 runs 12 residues. CDR3 bases: TGTGCCACCCGACAGGCTGGCGAGACCCAGTACTTC. This gives the protein CATRQAGETQYF.

The table lists this clonotype with a few counts. V usage is TRBV9 and J usage is TRBJ2-1, with TRBD1 identical over 9 bases. Germline-derived CDR1 and CDR2 are SGDLS and YYNGEE. The V gene end was trimmed by 4 bases and the J gene end by 0 bases; junction bases not matched to a gene: 14. The CDR3 is 19 residues long. CDR3 DNA sequence: TGTGCCAGCAGCTCCCCCGGGACAGGGCACCCCCGCTCCTACAATGAGCAGTTCTTC. It is translated as CASSSPGTGHPRSYNEQFF. Full variable domain (rest looked up from reference TRBV9 and TRBJ2-1): DSGVTQTPKHLITATGQRVTLRCSPRSGDLSVYWYQQSLDQGLQFLIQYYNGEERAKGNILERFSAQQFPDLHSELNLSSLELGDSALYFCASSSPGTGHPRSYNEQFFGPGTRLTVL.

This clonotype was observed a handful of times. This chain links TRBV29-1 with TRBJ2-5; the D gene is possibly TRBD1 (6 bases). From germline, CDR1 is SQVTM and CDR2 ANQGSEA. CDR3 size: 15 residues. The V and J ends lost 6 bases and 11 bases respectively, with 28 bases between them. CDR3 sequence reads: CSVRPQGLAYNEQYF. The CDR3 region has the DNA TGCAGCGTCCGACCACAGGGTCTTGCCTACAATGAGCAGTACTTC.

The chain combines TRBV6-1 with TRBJ2-2, with 10 bases that match TRBD1. The CDR3 loop spans 16 amino acids. The V gene end was trimmed by 4 bases and the J gene end by 8 bases; junction bases not matched to a gene: 10. Germline CDR1 MNHNS, CDR2 SASEGT. The CDR3 protein is CASSARDRGIVGELFF. The CDR3 coding sequence is TGTGCCAGCAGTGCCCGGGACAGGGGTATTGTAGGGGAGCTGTTTTTT.